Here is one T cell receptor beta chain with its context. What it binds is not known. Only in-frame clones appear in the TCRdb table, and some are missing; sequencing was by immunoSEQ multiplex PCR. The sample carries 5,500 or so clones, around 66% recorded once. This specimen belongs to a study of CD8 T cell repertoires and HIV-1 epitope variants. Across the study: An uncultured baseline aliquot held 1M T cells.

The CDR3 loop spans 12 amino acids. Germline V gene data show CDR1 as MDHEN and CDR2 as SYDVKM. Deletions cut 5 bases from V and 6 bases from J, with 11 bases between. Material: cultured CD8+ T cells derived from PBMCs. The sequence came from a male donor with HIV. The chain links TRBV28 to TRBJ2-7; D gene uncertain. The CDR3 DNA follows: TGTGCCAGCAGTCTTAGTCGCCCCGAGCAGTACTTC. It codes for CASSLSRPEQYF.